The rows below give T cell receptor beta chains drawn from one sample of a study of control samples from healthy donors and cancer patients. Clones were sequenced by immunoSEQ multiplex PCR, and TCRdb holds only the in-frame ones, with some missing. The data show around 20,000 clones, with around 83% seen just once and 35% to 45% held by the top ten. Sequencing was performed on PBMCs. Receptors were obtained from a man aged 60-69 years with head and neck cancer. CDR3s include the opening cysteine and the closing phenylalanine or tryptophan. The D gene is left open where the match is weak. Where a row states a size, it is once, few, many or the class of an expanded clone; other rows omit it.

CASSRGTGELFF | TGTGCCAGCAGTCGGGGGACCGGGGAGCTGTTTTTT | 12 | TRBJ2-2 | NA | TRBV12-3/TRBV12-4 | NA
CASSQYPFYGYTF | TGTGCCAGCAGCCAATATCCGTTCTATGGCTACACCTTC | 13 | TRBJ1-2 | NA | TRBV3-1/TRBV3-2 | NA
CASSFGVPSGTEAFF | TGTGCCAGCAGTTTCGGGGTACCGTCGGGGACTGAAGCTTTCTTT | 15 | TRBJ1-1 | NA | TRBV28 | NA
CAIRAGGTTTGELFF | TGCGCCATCCGAGCGGGAGGAACCACCACCGGGGAGCTGTTTTTT | 15 | TRBJ2-2 | TRBD2 | TRBV5-1 | NA
CSVLGTSGMSGGIQYF | TGCAGCGTATTAGGGACTAGCGGGATGAGTGGGGGCATTCAGTACTTC | 16 | TRBJ2-4 | TRBD2 | TRBV29-1 | NA
CASSHFGKINEQFF | TGTGCCAGCAGCCACTTTGGCAAGATCAATGAGCAGTTCTTC | 14 | TRBJ2-1 | NA | TRBV6-5 | NA
CASSFRETGTQYF | TGTGCCAGCAGCTTCCGGGAGACGGGGACCCAGTACTTC | 13 | TRBJ2-5 | NA | TRBV5-6 | NA
CASRTGTGNTGELFF | TGTGCCAGCAGGACCGGGACAGGGAACACCGGGGAGCTGTTTTTT | 15 | TRBJ2-2 | TRBD1 | TRBV6-5 | NA
CAWKLPSSGSPLHF | TGTGCCTGGAAGCTCCCCTCGTCGGGTTCACCCCTCCACTTT | 14 | TRBJ1-6 | NA | TRBV30 | NA
CASSNRDGGSQETQYF | TGTGCCAGCAGTAATCGGGACGGAGGATCCCAAGAGACCCAGTACTTC | 16 | TRBJ2-5 | NA | TRBV28 | NA
CASSQNPQGFFFYEQYF | TGTGCCAGCAGCCAAAATCCACAGGGATTCTTTTTCTACGAGCAGTACTTC | 17 | TRBJ2-7 | NA | TRBV3-1/TRBV3-2 | NA
CASSAAPSTDTQYF | TGCGCCAGCAGCGCCGCCCCTAGCACAGATACGCAGTATTTT | 14 | TRBJ2-3 | NA | TRBV5-1 | NA
CASSFGDDRGTEAFF | TGTGCCAGCAGCTTCGGGGATGACAGAGGGACTGAAGCTTTCTTT | 15 | TRBJ1-1 | NA | TRBV11-2 | NA
CAIKPGQGFNEQFF | TGTGCCATCAAACCGGGACAGGGATTTAATGAGCAGTTCTTC | 14 | TRBJ2-1 | TRBD1 | TRBV10-3 | NA
CASSQGSLANTGELFF | TGTGCCAGCAGCCAAGGCTCCCTAGCGAACACCGGGGAGCTGTTTTTT | 16 | TRBJ2-2 | NA | TRBV4-2 | NA
CASSLIIEQFF | TGTGCCAGCAGTTTAATTATTGAGCAGTTCTTC | 11 | TRBJ2-1 | NA | TRBV12-3/TRBV12-4 | NA
CASTGQGTLYGYTF | TGTGCCAGCACCGGACAGGGGACCCTATATGGCTACACCTTC | 14 | TRBJ1-2 | TRBD1 | TRBV6-6 | NA
CASRSRTESYEQYF | TGTGCCAGCAGGTCTCGGACGGAATCCTACGAGCAGTACTTC | 14 | TRBJ2-7 | NA | TRBV27 | NA
CASSQGRGRGTEAFF | TGTGCCAGCAGCCAAGGGCGGGGGCGGGGCACTGAAGCTTTCTTT | 15 | TRBJ1-1 | NA | TRBV13 | NA
CASSLGLLYEQYF | TGTGCCAGCAGCCTAGGTCTACTCTACGAGCAGTACTTC | 13 | TRBJ2-7 | NA | TRBV6-5 | NA
CASSLGNRAVGFF | TGTGCCAGCAGCTTAGGGAACAGGGCTGTAGGGTTCTTC | 13 | TRBJ2-1 | NA | TRBV7-9 | NA
CASSLERSSYNEQFF | TGTGCCAGCAGCTTGGAGCGGAGCTCCTACAATGAGCAGTTCTTC | 15 | TRBJ2-1 | NA | TRBV7-3 | NA
CASSPQDRRNTGELFF | TGTGCCAGCTCACCACAGGACAGGAGAAACACCGGGGAGCTGTTTTTT | 16 | TRBJ2-2 | TRBD1 | TRBV18 | NA
CAWTRTGQNTEAFF | TGTGCCTGGACAAGGACAGGTCAGAACACTGAAGCTTTCTTT | 14 | TRBJ1-1 | TRBD1 | TRBV30 | NA
CASSQGDRASYEQYF | TGTGCCAGCAGCCAAGGGGACAGGGCTTCCTACGAGCAGTACTTC | 15 | TRBJ2-7 | TRBD1 | TRBV3-1/TRBV3-2 | NA
CAISVEGTDTGELFF | TGTGCCATCAGTGTGGAGGGGACGGACACCGGGGAGCTGTTTTTT | 15 | TRBJ2-2 | NA | TRBV10-3 | NA
CASSLVSGGYNEQFF | TGTGCTAGCAGCTTAGTTTCGGGGGGGTACAATGAGCAGTTCTTC | 15 | TRBJ2-1 | TRBD2 | TRBV7-7 | NA
CASSSGDTEAFF | TGTGCCAGCAGCTCAGGGGACACTGAAGCTTTCTTT | 12 | TRBJ1-1 | NA | TRBV5-4 | few
CASRTEGSYGYTF | TGTGCCAGCAGAACCGAGGGGTCCTATGGCTACACCTTC | 13 | TRBJ1-2 | NA | TRBV6-5 | NA
CASSSNGGEQFF | TGTGCCAGCAGCTCCAACGGGGGTGAGCAGTTCTTC | 12 | TRBJ2-1 | NA | TRBV7-3 | NA
CASSKSPSAWVEQYF | TGTGCCAGCAGCAAAAGCCCTTCGGCTTGGGTCGAGCAGTACTTC | 15 | TRBJ2-7 | NA | TRBV21-1 | NA
CASSPGGDQPQHF | TGTGCCAGCTCACCGGGGGGGGATCAGCCCCAGCATTTT | 13 | TRBJ1-5 | NA | TRBV18 | NA
CASSQSSGGRNTIYF | TGTGCCAGCAGCCAAAGTTCAGGGGGCAGAAACACCATATATTTT | 15 | TRBJ1-3 | TRBD1 | TRBV7-6 | NA
CSVVWGPRSSEQFF | TGCAGCGTTGTATGGGGGCCCCGGTCTAGTGAGCAGTTCTTC | 14 | TRBJ2-1 | NA | TRBV29-1 | NA
CASRNAGTGGDEQFF | TGTGCCAGCAGAAACGCCGGGACAGGGGGTGATGAGCAGTTCTTC | 15 | TRBJ2-1 | TRBD1 | TRBV6-6 | NA
CASSLMGLGDTQYF | TGTGCCAGCAGCTTAATGGGGCTGGGAGATACGCAGTATTTT | 14 | TRBJ2-3 | NA | TRBV7-3 | NA
CASSLVRGATEAFF | TGTGCCAGCAGCTTAGTCAGGGGGGCCACTGAAGCTTTCTTT | 14 | TRBJ1-1 | TRBD1 | TRBV7-9 | NA
CASSPRGGAGLAGELFF | TGTGCCAGCAGCCCTAGGGGGGGCGCGGGTTTGGCCGGGGAGCTGTTTTTT | 17 | TRBJ2-2 | NA | TRBV9 | NA
CASSLEGLAGDEQYF | TGTGCCAGCAGCTTGGAAGGGCTAGCGGGAGATGAGCAGTACTTC | 15 | TRBJ2-7 | TRBD2 | TRBV5-6 | NA
CASSLWGTGANVLTF | TGTGCCAGCAGTTTATGGGGAACTGGGGCCAACGTCCTGACTTTC | 15 | TRBJ2-6 | NA | TRBV27 | NA
CASSSSRGVHHF | TGTGCCAGCTCGTCGTCAAGGGGGGTCCACCATTTT | 12 | TRBJ1-5 | NA | TRBV3-1/TRBV3-2 | few
CASSQGQNSNQPQHF | TGTGCCAGCAGTCAGGGGCAGAATAGCAATCAGCCCCAGCATTTT | 15 | TRBJ1-5 | NA | TRBV6-6 | NA
CASSPPGLAGQETQYF | TGTGCCAGCAGCCCTCCGGGACTAGCGGGACAGGAGACCCAGTACTTC | 16 | TRBJ2-5 | TRBD2 | TRBV5-5 | NA
CASSLRGRNGYEQYF | TGTGCCAGCAGCTTGCGGGGCCGCAATGGCTACGAGCAGTACTTC | 15 | TRBJ2-7 | NA | TRBV5-4 | NA
CASSGLAGEQFF | TGTGCCAGCAGTGGACTAGCTGGTGAGCAGTTCTTC | 12 | TRBJ2-1 | TRBD2 | TRBV27 | NA
CASSLAAGYEQYF | TGTGCCAGCAGCTTGGCCGCAGGTTACGAGCAGTACTTC | 13 | TRBJ2-7 | NA | TRBV5-6 | NA
CASSAGFQGTEAFF | TGCGCCAGCAGTGCAGGGTTTCAAGGCACTGAAGCTTTCTTT | 14 | TRBJ1-1 | NA | TRBV5-1 | few
CATSELDGTDFPTTEAFF | TGTGCCACCAGTGAACTAGACGGGACAGACTTCCCTACGACTGAAGCTTTCTTT | 18 | TRBJ1-1 | TRBD1 | TRBV24-1 | NA
CASSPTNGQETQYF | TGTGCCAGCTCACCGACTAATGGGCAAGAGACCCAGTACTTC | 14 | TRBJ2-5 | NA | TRBV18 | once
CASSRGPMGEKLFF | TGCGCCAGCAGCCGGGGGCCCATGGGGGAAAAACTGTTTTTT | 14 | TRBJ1-4 | NA | TRBV5-1 | NA
CASSATGTQQEQFF | TGTGCCAGCAGCGCCACCGGGACACAGCAGGAGCAGTTCTTC | 14 | TRBJ2-1 | NA | TRBV9 | NA
CASSQDPASEYGYTF | TGCGCCAGCAGCCAAGATCCGGCGTCGGAATATGGCTACACCTTC | 15 | TRBJ1-2 | NA | TRBV4-1 | NA
CASSLASGSSYEQYF | TGTGCCAGCAGCTTAGCAAGTGGAAGCTCCTACGAGCAGTACTTC | 15 | TRBJ2-7 | NA | TRBV7-6 | once
CASSLGDGLREQYF | TGCGCCAGCAGCTTGGGTGACGGACTTAGAGAGCAGTACTTC | 14 | TRBJ2-7 | NA | TRBV5-1 | NA
CASSPSQPPDTQYF | TGTGCCAGCTCACCATCACAGCCCCCGGATACGCAGTATTTT | 14 | TRBJ2-3 | NA | TRBV18 | NA
CASSVGRYNEQFF | TGTGCCAGCAGCGTGGGACGGTACAATGAGCAGTTCTTC | 13 | TRBJ2-1 | NA | TRBV5-6 | once
CASSPGLAGMNEQFF | TGTGCCAGCAGCCCGGGACTAGCGGGAATGAATGAGCAGTTCTTC | 15 | TRBJ2-1 | TRBD2 | TRBV7-8 | NA
CASSLEQGGYNEQFF | TGCGCCAGCAGCTTGGAACAGGGGGGCTACAATGAGCAGTTCTTC | 15 | TRBJ2-1 | TRBD1 | TRBV5-1 | NA
CASSVESGSYNEQFF | TGTGCCAGCAGTGTCGAAAGCGGGAGCTACAATGAGCAGTTCTTC | 15 | TRBJ2-1 | TRBD2 | TRBV25-1 | NA
CASSWNTGTSGQSETQYF | TGCGCCAGCAGCTGGAACACCGGGACTAGCGGTCAGTCGGAGACCCAGTACTTC | 18 | TRBJ2-5 | TRBD2 | TRBV5-1 | few